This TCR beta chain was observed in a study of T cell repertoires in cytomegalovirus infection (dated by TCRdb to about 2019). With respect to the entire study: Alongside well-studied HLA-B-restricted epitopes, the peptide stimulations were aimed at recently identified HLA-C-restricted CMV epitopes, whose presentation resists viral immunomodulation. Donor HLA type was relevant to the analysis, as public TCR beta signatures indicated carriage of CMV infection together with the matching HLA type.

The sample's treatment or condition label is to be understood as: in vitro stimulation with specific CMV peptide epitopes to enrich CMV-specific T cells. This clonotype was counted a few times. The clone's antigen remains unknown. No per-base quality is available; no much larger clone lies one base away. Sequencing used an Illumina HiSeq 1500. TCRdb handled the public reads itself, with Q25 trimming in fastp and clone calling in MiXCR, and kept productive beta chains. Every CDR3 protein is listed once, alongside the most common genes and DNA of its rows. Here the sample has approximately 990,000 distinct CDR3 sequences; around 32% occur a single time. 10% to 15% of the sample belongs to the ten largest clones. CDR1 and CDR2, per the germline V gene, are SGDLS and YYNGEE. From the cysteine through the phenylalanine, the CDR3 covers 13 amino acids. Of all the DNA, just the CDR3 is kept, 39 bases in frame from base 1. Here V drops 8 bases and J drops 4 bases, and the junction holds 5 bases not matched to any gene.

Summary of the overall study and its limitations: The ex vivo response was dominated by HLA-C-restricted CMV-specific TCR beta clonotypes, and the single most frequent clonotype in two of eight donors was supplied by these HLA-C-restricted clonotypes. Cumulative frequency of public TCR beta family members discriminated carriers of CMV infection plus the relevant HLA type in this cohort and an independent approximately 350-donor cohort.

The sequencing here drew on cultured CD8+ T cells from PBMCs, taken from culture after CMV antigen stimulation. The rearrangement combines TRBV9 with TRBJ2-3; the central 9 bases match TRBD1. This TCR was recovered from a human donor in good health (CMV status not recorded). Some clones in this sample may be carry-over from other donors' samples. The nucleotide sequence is TGTGCCAGTCGGGACAGGGTTGCAGATACGCAGTATTTT. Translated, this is CASRDRVADTQYF. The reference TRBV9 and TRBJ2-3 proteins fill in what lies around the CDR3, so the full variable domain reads DSGVTQTPKHLITATGQRVTLRCSPRSGDLSVYWYQQSLDQGLQFLIQYYNGEERAKGNILERFSAQQFPDLHSELNLSSLELGDSALYFCASRDRVADTQYFGPGTRLTVL.